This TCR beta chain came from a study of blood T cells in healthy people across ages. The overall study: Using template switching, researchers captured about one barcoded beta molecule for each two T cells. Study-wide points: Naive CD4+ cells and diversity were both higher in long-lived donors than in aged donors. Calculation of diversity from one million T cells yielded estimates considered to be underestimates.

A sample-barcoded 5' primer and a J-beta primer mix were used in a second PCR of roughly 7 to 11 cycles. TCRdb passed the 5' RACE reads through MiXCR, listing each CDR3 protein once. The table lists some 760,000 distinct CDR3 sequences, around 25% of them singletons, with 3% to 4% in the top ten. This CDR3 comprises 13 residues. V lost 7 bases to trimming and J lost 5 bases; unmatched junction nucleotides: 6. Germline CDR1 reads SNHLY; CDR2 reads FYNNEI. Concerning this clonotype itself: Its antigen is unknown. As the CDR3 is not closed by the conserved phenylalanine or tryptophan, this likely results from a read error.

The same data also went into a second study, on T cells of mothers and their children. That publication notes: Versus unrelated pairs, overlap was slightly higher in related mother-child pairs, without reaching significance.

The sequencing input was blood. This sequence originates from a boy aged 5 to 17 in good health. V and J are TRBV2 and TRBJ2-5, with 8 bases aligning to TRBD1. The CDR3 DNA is TGTGCCAGCAACTGGAACAGGGGGGAGACCCAGTACATC. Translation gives CASNWNRGETQYI.